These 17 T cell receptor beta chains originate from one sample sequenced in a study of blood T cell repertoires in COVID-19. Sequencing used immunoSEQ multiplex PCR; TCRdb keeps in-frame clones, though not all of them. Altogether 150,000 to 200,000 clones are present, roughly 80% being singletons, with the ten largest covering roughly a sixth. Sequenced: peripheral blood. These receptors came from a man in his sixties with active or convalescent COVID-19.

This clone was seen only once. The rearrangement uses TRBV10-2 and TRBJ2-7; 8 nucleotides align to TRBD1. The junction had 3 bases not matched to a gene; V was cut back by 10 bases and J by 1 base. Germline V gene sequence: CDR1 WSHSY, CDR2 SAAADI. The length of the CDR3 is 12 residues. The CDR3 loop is CATRQGSYEQYF. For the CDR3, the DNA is TGCGCCACTCGACAGGGGTCCTACGAGCAGTACTTC.

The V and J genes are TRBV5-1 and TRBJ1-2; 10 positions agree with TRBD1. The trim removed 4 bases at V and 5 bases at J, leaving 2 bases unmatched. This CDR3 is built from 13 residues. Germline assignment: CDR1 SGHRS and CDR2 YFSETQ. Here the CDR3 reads CASSPGQGYGYTF. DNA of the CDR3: TGCGCCAGCAGCCCGGGACAGGGGTATGGCTACACCTTC.

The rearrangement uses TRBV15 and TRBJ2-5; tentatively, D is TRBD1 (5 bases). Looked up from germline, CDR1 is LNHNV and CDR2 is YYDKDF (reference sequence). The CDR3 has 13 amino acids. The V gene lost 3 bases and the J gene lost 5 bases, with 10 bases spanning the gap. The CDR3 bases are TGTGCCACCAGCAGCAGGGTGTGGGAGACCCAGTACTTC. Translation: CATSSRVWETQYF.

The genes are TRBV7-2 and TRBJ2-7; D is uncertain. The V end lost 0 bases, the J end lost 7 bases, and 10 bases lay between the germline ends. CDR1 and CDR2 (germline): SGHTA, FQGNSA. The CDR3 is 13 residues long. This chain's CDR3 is CASSLAEAREQYF. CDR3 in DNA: TGTGCCAGCAGCTTAGCTGAGGCCCGAGAGCAGTACTTC.

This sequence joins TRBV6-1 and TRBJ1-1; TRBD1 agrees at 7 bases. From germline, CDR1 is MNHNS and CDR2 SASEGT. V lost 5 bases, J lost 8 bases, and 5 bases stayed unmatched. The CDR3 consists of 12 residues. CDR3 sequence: CASSSRQGEAFF. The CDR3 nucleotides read TGTGCCAGCAGTTCCAGACAGGGCGAAGCTTTCTTT.

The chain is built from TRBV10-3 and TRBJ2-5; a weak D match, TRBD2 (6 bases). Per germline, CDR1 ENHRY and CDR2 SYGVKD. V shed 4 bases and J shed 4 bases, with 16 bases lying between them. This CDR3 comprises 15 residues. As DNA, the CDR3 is TGTGCCATCAGTGTAGGCTCGGCGGGAATAGAGACCCAGTACTTC. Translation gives CAISVGSAGIETQYF.

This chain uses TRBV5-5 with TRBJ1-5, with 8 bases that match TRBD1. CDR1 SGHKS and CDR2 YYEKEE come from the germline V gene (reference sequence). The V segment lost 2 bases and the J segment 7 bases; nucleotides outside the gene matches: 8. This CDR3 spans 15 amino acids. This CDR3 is CASSFRITGGQPQHF. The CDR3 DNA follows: TGTGCCAGCAGCTTTCGTATAACAGGGGGACAGCCCCAGCATTTT. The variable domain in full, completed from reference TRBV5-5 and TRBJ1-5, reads DAGVTQSPTHLIKTRGQQVTLRCSPISGHKSVSWYQQVLGQGPQFIFQYYEKEERGRGNFPDRFSARQFPNYSSELNVNALLLGDSALYLCASSFRITGGQPQHFGDGTRLSIL.

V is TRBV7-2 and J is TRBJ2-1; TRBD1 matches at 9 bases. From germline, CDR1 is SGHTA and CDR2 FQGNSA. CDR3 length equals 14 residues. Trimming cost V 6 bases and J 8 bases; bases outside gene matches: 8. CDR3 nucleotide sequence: TGTGCCAGCAGGAGATACAGGGGGCGGGATGAGCAGTTCTTC. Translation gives CASRRYRGRDEQFF.

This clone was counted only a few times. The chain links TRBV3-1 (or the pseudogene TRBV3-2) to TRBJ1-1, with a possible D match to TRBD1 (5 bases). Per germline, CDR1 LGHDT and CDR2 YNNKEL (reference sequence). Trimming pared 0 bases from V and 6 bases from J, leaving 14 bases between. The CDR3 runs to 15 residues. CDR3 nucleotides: TGTGCCAGCAGCCAAGATCAGGCAGGGCGCGCTGAAGCTTTCTTT. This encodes CASSQDQAGRAEAFF.

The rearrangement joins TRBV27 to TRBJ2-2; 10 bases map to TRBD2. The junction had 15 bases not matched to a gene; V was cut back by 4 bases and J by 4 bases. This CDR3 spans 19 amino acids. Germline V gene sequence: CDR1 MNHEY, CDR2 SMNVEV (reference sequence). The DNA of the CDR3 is TGTGCCAGCAGTTGGGGAGAGAGCGGGAGGGCCCCCCGCACCGGGGAGCTGTTTTTT. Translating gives CASSWGESGRAPRTGELFF.

CDR3 DNA: TGTGCCAGCAGCTTTGCAGGGGGGTTTAAGAACACTGAAGCTTTCTTT. Translating gives CASSFAGGFKNTEAFF. The chain employs TRBV7-2 and TRBJ1-1; TRBD1 matches 7 bases. The CDR3 sequence is 16 residues long. CDR1 is SGHTA and CDR2 is FQGNSA in the germline V gene. V was pared by 3 bases and J by 1 base, with 8 bases of the junction left unmatched.

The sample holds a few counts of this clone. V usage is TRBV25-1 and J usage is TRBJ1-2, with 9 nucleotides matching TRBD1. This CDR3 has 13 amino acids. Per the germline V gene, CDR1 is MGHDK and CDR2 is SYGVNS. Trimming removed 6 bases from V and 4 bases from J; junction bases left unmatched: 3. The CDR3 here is CASSPTGGYGYTF. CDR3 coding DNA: TGTGCCAGCAGCCCGACAGGGGGCTATGGCTACACCTTC.

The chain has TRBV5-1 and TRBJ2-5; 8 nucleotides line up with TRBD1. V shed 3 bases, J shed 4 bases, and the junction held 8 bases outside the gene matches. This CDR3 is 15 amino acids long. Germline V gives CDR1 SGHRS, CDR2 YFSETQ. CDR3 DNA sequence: TGCGCCAGCAGCTCTGGACAGGGAGTAACAGAGACCCAGTACTTC. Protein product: CASSSGQGVTETQYF.

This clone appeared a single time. CDR3 nucleotides: TGTGCCAGTAGCCGACGGGGGGACGGGGCAGAGACCCAGTACTTC. It is translated as CASSRRGDGAETQYF. The chain joins TRBV19 to TRBJ2-5, with 7 bases fitting TRBD2. Germline V CDR1 and CDR2: LNHDA, SQIVND (reference sequence). CDR3 size: 15 residues. J lost 4 bases, V lost 6 bases, and 11 bases had no gene match.

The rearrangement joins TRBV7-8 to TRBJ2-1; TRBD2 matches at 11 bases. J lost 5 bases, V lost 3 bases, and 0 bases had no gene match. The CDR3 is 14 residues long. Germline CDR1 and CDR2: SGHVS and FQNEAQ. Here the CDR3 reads CASSLGLADNEQFF. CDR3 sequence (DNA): TGTGCCAGCAGCTTGGGACTAGCGGACAATGAGCAGTTCTTC.

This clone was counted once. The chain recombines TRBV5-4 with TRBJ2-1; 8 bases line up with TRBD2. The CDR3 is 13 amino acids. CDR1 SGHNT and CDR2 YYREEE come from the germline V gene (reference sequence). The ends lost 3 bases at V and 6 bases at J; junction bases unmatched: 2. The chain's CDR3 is CASSSGGTNEQFF. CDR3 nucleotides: TGTGCCAGCAGCTCGGGGGGGACCAATGAGCAGTTCTTC.

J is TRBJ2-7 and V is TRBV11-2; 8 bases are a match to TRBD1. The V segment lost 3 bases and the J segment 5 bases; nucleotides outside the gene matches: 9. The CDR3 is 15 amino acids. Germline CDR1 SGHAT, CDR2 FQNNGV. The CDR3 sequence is CASSLGRGRIHEQYF. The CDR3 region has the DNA TGTGCCAGCAGCTTGGGCAGGGGGCGCATCCACGAGCAGTACTTC.